This section outlines one T cell receptor beta chain sequence together with its context. Antigen: not known. The record originates from a study of CXCR3-negative and CXCR3-positive naive CD8 T cells. The CDR3 runs 16 residues. The germline CDR1 and CDR2 sequences are SNHLY and FYNNEI. Study results and limitations: Naive CXCR3-positive cells had TRB CDR3s more hydrophobic than those of CXCR3-negative naive cells.

A few hundred thousand cells per CD8+ T cell subset were flow-sorted in triplicate. TRB cDNA was prepared as libraries by UMI-labeled 5' RACE. TCRdb re-called the 5' RACE reads and shows each CDR3 protein once, DNA omitted. The sample table sets out 100,000 to 150,000 distinct CDR3 sequences. Sequencing was done on a sample of naive CXCR3- CD8+ T cells from blood. As for subset: CD45RO-CCR7+CD27+CD95- naive CD8+ T cells lacking CXCR3 (TNR3-). This chain links TRBV2 with TRBJ2-1; TCRdb selects TRBD2, and the lack of DNA leaves this call unchecked. The clonotype comes from a human donor in good health. Some clones in this sample may be carry-over from other donors' samples. The CDR3 is CASSEIGGGLRDEQFF. The full variable domain, its missing parts supplied by reference TRBV2 and TRBJ2-1, is EPEVTQTPSHQVTQMGQEVILRCVPISNHLYFYWYRQILGQKVEFLVSFYNNEISEKSEIFDDQFSVERPDGSNFTLKIRSTKLEDSAMYFCASSEIGGGLRDEQFFGPGTRLTVL.